A selection of T cell receptor beta chains follows, all from one sample in a study of blood T cell repertoires in COVID-19. Sequencing was performed with immunoSEQ multiplex PCR; in TCRdb, only in-frame clones are kept and a portion is missing. The sample holds around 150,000 clones; more than 65% are singletons and the top ten take 3.5% to 4.5%. The sequenced material came from peripheral blood. The origin of the receptors is a woman between 55 and 75 years old with acute or convalescent COVID-19. CDR3s include the opening cysteine and the closing phenylalanine or tryptophan. The D gene is left open where the match is weak. A clone size is listed for some rows: how often the clone was seen (once, few, many), or a class if it is expanded.

TRBJ2-5,TRBV9,-,TRBD2,CASSVAGTRDETQYF,TGTGCCAGCAGCGTGGCCGGGACTAGGGACGAGACCCAGTACTTC
TRBJ1-5,TRBV27,-,-,CASSFLGGYQPQHF,TGTGCCAGCAGTTTCCTCGGGGGGTATCAGCCCCAGCATTTT
TRBJ2-3,TRBV18,-,-,CASSPRSGDTQYF,TGTGCCAGCTCACCAAGGTCGGGAGATACGCAGTATTTT
TRBJ1-1,TRBV7-8,-,-,CASSRDDLNTEAFF,TGTGCCAGCAGCCGAGACGACTTGAACACTGAAGCTTTCTTT
TRBJ2-1,TRBV5-4,-,TRBD2,CASSLGASGGYNEQFF,TGTGCCAGCAGCTTAGGAGCTAGCGGGGGATACAATGAGCAGTTCTTC
TRBJ2-3,TRBV7-9,-,-,CASRRSEVNTDTQYF,TGTGCCAGCAGACGATCCGAGGTCAACACAGATACGCAGTATTTT
TRBJ1-2,TRBV12-3/TRBV12-4,-,TRBD1,CASGGTAYGYTF,TGTGCCAGCGGAGGGACAGCCTATGGCTACACCTTC
TRBJ1-5,TRBV5-6,-,-,CASSLGTANQPQHF,TGTGCCAGCAGCTTGGGGACTGCGAATCAGCCCCAGCATTTT
TRBJ1-3,TRBV29-1,-,-,CSVDLQDSGNTIYF,TGCAGCGTTGATCTGCAGGATTCTGGAAACACCATATATTTT
TRBJ2-3,TRBV24-1,-,-,CATSDPDSRSTDTQYF,TGTGCCACCAGTGATCCGGACAGTCGAAGCACAGATACGCAGTATTTT
TRBJ2-1,TRBV2,-,-,CASMRVVYNEQFF,TGTGCCAGCATGCGGGTGGTTTACAATGAGCAGTTCTTC
TRBJ1-2,TRBV5-5,-,-,CASSLVVGSNYGYTF,TGTGCCAGCAGCTTGGTGGTCGGTTCTAACTATGGCTACACCTTC
TRBJ2-4,TRBV21-1,-,-,CASSKQGKYIQYF,TGTGCCAGCAGCAAACAGGGGAAATACATTCAGTACTTC
TRBJ1-3,TRBV7-3,-,-,CASSADSSGNTIYF,TGTGCCAGCAGCGCAGACAGCTCTGGAAACACCATATATTTT
TRBJ2-5,TRBV14,-,TRBD2,CASSQVAGYQETQYF,TGTGCCAGCAGCCAAGTAGCGGGTTACCAAGAGACCCAGTACTTC
TRBJ1-1,TRBV28,-,-,CASSEITFSGNTEAFF,TGTGCCAGCAGCGAGATCACGTTTTCGGGGAACACTGAAGCTTTCTTT
TRBJ2-7,TRBV19,few,TRBD1,CASSIKDRGTYEQYF,TGTGCCAGTAGTATAAAGGACAGGGGGACCTACGAGCAGTACTTC
TRBJ2-5,TRBV6-5,few,TRBD2,CASSYSAGGPGETQYF,TGTGCCAGCAGTTACTCTGCGGGAGGGCCAGGGGAGACCCAGTACTTC
TRBJ2-2,TRBV19,-,TRBD2,CASSIDLSGRNTGELFF,TGTGCCAGTAGTATAGACCTCAGCGGGAGGAACACCGGGGAGCTGTTTTTT
TRBJ1-1,TRBV7-9,-,TRBD1,CASSFRDRGTEAFF,TGTGCCAGCAGCTTCCGGGACAGGGGGACTGAAGCTTTCTTT
TRBJ2-6,TRBV6-1,-,-,CASSEQPQGSGANVLTF,TGTGCCAGCAGTGAACAACCACAGGGTTCCGGGGCCAACGTCCTGACTTTC
TRBJ1-2,TRBV4-2,once,-,CASSQEPSGGGGYTF,TGTGCCAGCAGCCAAGAACCTTCGGGGGGTGGTGGCTACACCTTC
TRBJ2-7,TRBV6-1,once,TRBD2,CASSEAGGYDEQYF,TGTGCCAGCAGTGAAGCGGGAGGGTACGACGAGCAGTACTTC
TRBJ2-7,TRBV4-1,-,TRBD1,CASSHPRQGFAYEQYF,TGCGCCAGCAGCCACCCTAGACAGGGTTTCGCCTACGAGCAGTACTTC
TRBJ2-1,TRBV5-1,-,-,CASSFIGASENEQFF,TGCGCCAGCAGCTTTATAGGGGCTAGTGAAAATGAGCAGTTCTTC
TRBJ2-5,TRBV28,-,TRBD1,CASSVMDRGFQETQYF,TGTGCCAGCAGTGTAATGGACAGGGGGTTTCAAGAGACCCAGTACTTC
TRBJ2-7,TRBV7-3,-,TRBD1,CASSPGTGVPYEQYF,TGTGCCAGCAGCCCCGGGACAGGGGTGCCCTACGAGCAGTACTTC
TRBJ1-2,TRBV5-1,-,TRBD1,CASSFGTGDGYTF,TGCGCCAGCAGCTTTGGAACAGGGGACGGCTACACCTTC
TRBJ1-1,TRBV9,-,TRBD1,CASSSKQGVTEAFF,TGTGCCAGCAGCTCTAAACAGGGGGTAACTGAAGCTTTCTTT
TRBJ1-3,TRBV11-3,-,-,CASSLEDSTISGNTIYF,TGTGCCAGCAGCTTAGAGGACAGTACCATCTCTGGAAACACCATATATTTT